The present T cell receptor beta chain was sequenced within a study of identical twins. This clonotype appeared many times. MiXCR, applied by TCRdb to the 5' RACE reads, yields one record per CDR3 protein. The sample records some 790,000 distinct CDR3 sequences, 15% to 20% being singletons. The length of the CDR3 is 16 residues. Trimming at V came to 6 bases and at J to 1 base, leaving 8 bases not matched to a gene. Germline V gene data show CDR1 as LNHDA and CDR2 as SQIVND (reference sequence). The data also belong to a second study, concerning T cells expressing NK-cell markers. That publication notes: Topping the CD3+CD56-NKG2C+ fraction as well were these clonotypes, in several donors. It remained uncertain whether the expanded NKG2C+ T cell clones were specific for HCMV antigens.

The rearrangement uses TRBV19 and TRBJ1-1, with TRBD1 identical over 10 bases. Sequencing was carried out using PBMCs. The sequence was collected from a woman between 18 and 29 years old in good health. The CDR3 reads CASSNDRGPWNTEAFF. Here the CDR3 DNA reads TGTGCCAGTAGCAACGACAGGGGGCCTTGGAACACTGAAGCTTTCTTT.